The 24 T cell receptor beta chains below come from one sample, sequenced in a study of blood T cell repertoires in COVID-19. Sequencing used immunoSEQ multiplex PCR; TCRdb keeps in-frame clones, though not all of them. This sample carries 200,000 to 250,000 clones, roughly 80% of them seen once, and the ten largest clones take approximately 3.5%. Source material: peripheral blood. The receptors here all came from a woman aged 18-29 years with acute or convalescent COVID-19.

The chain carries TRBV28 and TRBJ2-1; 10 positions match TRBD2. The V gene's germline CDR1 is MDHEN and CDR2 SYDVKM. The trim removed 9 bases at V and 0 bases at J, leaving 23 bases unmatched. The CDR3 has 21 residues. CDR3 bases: TGTGCCAGAAAAGGTCCACCCCTAGTAGCGGGGGGCCCGAGCTCCTACAATGAGCAGTTCTTC. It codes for CARKGPPLVAGGPSSYNEQFF.

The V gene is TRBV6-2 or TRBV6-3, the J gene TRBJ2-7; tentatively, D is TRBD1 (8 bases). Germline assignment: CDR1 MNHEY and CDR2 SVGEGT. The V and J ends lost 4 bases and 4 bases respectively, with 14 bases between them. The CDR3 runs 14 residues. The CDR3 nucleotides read TGTGCCAGCAGTTTAGGACAGGGACTATACGAGCAGTACTTC. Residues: CASSLGQGLYEQYF.

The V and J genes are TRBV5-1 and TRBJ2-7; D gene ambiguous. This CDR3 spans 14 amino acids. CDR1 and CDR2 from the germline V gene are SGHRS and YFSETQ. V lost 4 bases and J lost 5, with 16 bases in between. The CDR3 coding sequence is TGCGCCAGCAGCCCGGGTCGGTTTTTGGACGAGCAGTACTTC. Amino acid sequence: CASSPGRFLDEQYF.

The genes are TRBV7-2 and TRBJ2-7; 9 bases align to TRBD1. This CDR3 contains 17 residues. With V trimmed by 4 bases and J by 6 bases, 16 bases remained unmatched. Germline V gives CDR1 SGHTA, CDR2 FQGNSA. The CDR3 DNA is TGTGCCAGCAGCTCTAGAACGGGACAGGGAATTTCGTCCGAGCAGTACTTC. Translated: CASSSRTGQGISSEQYF.

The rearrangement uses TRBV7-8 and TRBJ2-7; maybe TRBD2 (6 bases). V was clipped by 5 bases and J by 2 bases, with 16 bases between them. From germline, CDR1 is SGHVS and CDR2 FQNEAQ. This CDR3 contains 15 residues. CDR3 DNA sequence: TGTGCCAGCAGCCGAGAGCTAGCGAGCCCCTACGAGCAGTACTTC. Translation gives CASSRELASPYEQYF.

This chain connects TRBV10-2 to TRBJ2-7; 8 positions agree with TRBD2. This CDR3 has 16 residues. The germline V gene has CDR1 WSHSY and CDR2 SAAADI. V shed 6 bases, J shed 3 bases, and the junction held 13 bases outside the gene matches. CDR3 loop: CASSVGTSGRIYEQYF. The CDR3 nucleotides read TGCGCCAGCAGCGTTGGAACTAGCGGTCGAATCTACGAGCAGTACTTC.

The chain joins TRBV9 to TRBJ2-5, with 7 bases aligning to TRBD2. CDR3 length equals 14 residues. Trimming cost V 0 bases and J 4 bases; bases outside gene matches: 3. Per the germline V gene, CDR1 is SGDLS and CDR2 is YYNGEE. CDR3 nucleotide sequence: TGTGCCAGCAGCGTAGCTGGGGGGGGAGAGACCCAGTACTTC. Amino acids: CASSVAGGGETQYF.

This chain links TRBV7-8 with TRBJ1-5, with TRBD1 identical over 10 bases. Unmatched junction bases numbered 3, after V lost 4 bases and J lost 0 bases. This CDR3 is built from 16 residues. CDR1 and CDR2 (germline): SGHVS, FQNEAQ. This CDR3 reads CASSSRTGGSNQPQHF. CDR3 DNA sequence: TGTGCCAGCAGCTCCCGGACAGGGGGTAGCAATCAGCCCCAGCATTTT.

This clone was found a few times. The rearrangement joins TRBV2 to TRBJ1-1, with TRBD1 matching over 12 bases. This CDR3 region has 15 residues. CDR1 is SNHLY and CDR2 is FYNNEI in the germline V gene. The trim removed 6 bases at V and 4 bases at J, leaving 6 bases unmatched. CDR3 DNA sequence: TGTGCCAGCAGCCGGGACAGGGGGCGAATCACTGAAGCTTTCTTT. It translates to CASSRDRGRITEAFF.

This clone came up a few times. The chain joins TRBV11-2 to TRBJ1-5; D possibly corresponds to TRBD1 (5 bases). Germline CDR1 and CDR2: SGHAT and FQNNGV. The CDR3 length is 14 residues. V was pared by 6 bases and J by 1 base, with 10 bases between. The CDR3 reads CASSWRGSNQPQHF. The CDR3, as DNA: TGTGCCAGCAGTTGGAGGGGAAGCAATCAGCCCCAGCATTTT.

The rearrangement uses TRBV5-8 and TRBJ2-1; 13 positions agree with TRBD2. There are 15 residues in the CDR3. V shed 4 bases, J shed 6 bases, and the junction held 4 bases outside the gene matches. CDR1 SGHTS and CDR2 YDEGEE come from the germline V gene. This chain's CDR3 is CASSIGTSGANEQFF. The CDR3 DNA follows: TGTGCCAGCAGCATAGGGACTAGCGGGGCCAATGAGCAGTTCTTC.

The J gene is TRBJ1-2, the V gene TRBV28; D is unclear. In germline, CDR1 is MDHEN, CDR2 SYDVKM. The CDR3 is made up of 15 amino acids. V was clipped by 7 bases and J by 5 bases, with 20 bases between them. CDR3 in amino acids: CASTLGEIHTYGYTF. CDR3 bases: TGTGCCAGCACCTTGGGAGAGATCCATACTTATGGCTACACCTTC.

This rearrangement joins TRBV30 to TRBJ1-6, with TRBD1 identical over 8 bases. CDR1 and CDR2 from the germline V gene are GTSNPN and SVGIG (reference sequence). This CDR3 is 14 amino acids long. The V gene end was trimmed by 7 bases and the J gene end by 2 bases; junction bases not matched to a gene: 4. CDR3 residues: CAFRDRTYNSPLHF. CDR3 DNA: TGTGCCTTCCGGGACAGGACCTATAATTCACCCCTCCACTTT.

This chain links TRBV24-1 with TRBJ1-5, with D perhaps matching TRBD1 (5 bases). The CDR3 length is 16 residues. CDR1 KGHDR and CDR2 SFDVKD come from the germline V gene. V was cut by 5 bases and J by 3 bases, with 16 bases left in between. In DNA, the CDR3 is TGTGCCACCAGTGTTGGTGGGGCTGGCCCCAATCAGCCCCAGCATTTT. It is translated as CATSVGGAGPNQPQHF.

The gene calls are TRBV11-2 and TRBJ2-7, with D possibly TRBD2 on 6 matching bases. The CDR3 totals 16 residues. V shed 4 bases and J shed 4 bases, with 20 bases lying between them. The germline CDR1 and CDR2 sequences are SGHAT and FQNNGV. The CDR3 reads CASSSPWRGPRYEQYF. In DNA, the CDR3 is TGTGCCAGCAGCTCCCCCTGGAGGGGCCCTCGATACGAGCAGTACTTC.

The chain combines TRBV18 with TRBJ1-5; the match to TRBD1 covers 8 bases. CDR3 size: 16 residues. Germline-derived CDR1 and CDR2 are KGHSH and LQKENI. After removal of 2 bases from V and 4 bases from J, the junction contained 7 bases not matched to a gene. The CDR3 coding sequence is TGTGCCAGCTCACCAAGCACCGGGACAGGAAATCAGCCCCAGCATTTT. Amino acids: CASSPSTGTGNQPQHF.

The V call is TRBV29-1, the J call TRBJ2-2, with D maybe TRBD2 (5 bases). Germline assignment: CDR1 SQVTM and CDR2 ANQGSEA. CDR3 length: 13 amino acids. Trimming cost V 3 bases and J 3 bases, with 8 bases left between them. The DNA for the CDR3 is TGCAGCGTTGAGTCGGGGTACACCGGGGAGCTGTTTTTT. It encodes CSVESGYTGELFF.

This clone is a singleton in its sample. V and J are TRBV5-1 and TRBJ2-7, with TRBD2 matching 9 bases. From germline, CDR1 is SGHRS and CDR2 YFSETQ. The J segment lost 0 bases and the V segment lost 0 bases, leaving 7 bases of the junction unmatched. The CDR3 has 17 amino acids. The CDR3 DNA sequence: TGCGCCAGCAGCTTGGGTCTAGCGGGACCGAGCTCCTACGAGCAGTACTTC. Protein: CASSLGLAGPSSYEQYF.

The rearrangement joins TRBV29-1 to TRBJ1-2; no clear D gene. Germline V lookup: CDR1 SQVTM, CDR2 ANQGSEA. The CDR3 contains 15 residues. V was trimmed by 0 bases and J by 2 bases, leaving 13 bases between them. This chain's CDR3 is CSVEDRVGLNYGYTF. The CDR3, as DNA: TGCAGCGTTGAAGATCGTGTTGGACTCAACTATGGCTACACCTTC.

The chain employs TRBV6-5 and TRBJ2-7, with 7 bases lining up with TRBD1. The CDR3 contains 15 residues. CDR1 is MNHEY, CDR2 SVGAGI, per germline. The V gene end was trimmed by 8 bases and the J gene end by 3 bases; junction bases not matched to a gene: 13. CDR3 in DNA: TGTGCCAGCCGAAAGATCGGGACAGAGAACTACGAGCAGTACTTC. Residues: CASRKIGTENYEQYF.

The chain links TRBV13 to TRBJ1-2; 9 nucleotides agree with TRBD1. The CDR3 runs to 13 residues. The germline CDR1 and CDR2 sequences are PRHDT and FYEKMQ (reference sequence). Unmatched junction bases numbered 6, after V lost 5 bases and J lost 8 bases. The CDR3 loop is CASSPGQGEGYTF. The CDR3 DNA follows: TGTGCCAGCAGCCCGGGACAGGGAGAGGGCTACACCTTC.

DNA for the CDR3: TGTGCCAGTAGGGTCGGTCCAGGCGAAACCTACGAGCAGTACTTC. This translates into CASRVGPGETYEQYF. The chain employs TRBV19 and TRBJ2-7, with no clear D. Germline V gives CDR1 LNHDA, CDR2 SQIVND (reference sequence). This CDR3 has 15 amino acids. V was cut by 6 bases and J by 2 bases, with 17 bases left in between.

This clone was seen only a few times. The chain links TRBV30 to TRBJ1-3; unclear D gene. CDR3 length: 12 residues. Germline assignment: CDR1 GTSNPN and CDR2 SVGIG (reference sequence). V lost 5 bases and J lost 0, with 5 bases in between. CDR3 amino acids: CAWLSSGNTIYF. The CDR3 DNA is TGTGCCTGGCTTTCCTCTGGAAACACCATATATTTT.

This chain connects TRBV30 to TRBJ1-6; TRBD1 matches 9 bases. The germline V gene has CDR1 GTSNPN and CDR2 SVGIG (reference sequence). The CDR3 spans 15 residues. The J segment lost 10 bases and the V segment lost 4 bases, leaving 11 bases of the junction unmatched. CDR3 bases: TGTGCCTGGAATTATTTAACAGGGGGCTACTCACCCCTCCACTTT. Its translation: CAWNYLTGGYSPLHF.